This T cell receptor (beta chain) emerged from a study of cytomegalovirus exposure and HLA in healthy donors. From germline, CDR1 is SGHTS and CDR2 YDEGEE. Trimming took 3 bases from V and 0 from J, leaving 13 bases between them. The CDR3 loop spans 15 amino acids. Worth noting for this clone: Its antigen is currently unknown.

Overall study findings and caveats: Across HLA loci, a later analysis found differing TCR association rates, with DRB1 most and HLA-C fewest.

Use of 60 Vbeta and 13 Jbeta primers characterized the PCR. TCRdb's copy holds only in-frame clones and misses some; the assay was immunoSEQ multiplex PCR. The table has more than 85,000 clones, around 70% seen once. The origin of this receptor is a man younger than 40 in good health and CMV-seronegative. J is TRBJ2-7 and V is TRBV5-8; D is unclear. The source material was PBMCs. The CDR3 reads CASSWWSSTSYEQYF. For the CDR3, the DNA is TGTGCCAGCAGCTGGTGGAGCAGTACCTCCTACGAGCAGTACTTC.